Each of the 8 T cell receptor beta chains below was sequenced from the same sample in a study of blood T cells in healthy people across ages. Primers used in a second PCR of about 7 to 12 cycles were a sample-barcoded 5' primer and a J-beta primer mix. TCRdb reanalysed the 5' RACE reads using MiXCR and keeps one entry per CDR3 protein. Of 1.5 million to 2 million distinct CDR3 sequences listed, around half are singletons. Sequencing was performed on blood. These receptors originate from a woman in her thirties or forties in good health.

This chain uses TRBV28 with TRBJ2-7; tentatively, D is TRBD2 (7 bases). Germline lookup yields CDR1 MDHEN and CDR2 SYDVKM. This CDR3 comprises 16 residues. The V end lost 3 bases, the J end lost 2 bases, and 17 bases lay between the germline ends. The CDR3 protein is CASSLEGGSQPYEQYF. CDR3 nucleotide sequence: TGTGCCAGCAGTTTGGAGGGGGGGTCACAACCCTACGAGCAGTACTTC.

This clonotype was counted only a few times. The V and J genes are TRBV11-2 and TRBJ2-7, with D perhaps given as TRBD1 or TRBD2 (5 bases each). CDR3 length: 15 amino acids. The germline V gene encodes CDR1 SGHAT and CDR2 FQNNGV. V lost 1 base and J lost 6, with 16 bases in between. CDR3 sequence reads: CASSLGGYVRSEQYF. The CDR3 bases are TGTGCCAGCAGCTTAGGGGGGTATGTTCGGTCCGAGCAGTACTTC.

The chain carries TRBV24-1 and TRBJ2-3; TRBD1 is a possible D gene (6 bases). Trimming left V 5 bases short and J 0 bases short, with 8 bases between. CDR1 KGHDR and CDR2 SFDVKD come from the germline V gene. The CDR3 runs to 14 residues. CDR3 residues: CATSATGSTDTQYF. The DNA of the CDR3 is TGTGCCACCAGTGCGACAGGTAGCACAGATACGCAGTATTTT.

This clonotype was recorded only once. The rearrangement uses TRBV10-3 and TRBJ2-7, with D unresolved. TRBJ2-5 matches the DNA end more closely, so the J call is doubtful. The length of the CDR3 is 13 residues. Germline V CDR1 and CDR2: ENHRY, SYGVKD. CDR3 amino acids: CAISEIAGGTQYF. The DNA of the CDR3 is TGTGCCATCAGTGAGATTGCAGGCGGGACCCAGTACTTC.

The chain uses TRBV7-9 and TRBJ2-2, with D hard to call. V was pared by 5 bases and J by 7 bases, with 5 bases between. The germline V gene encodes CDR1 SEHNR and CDR2 FQNEAQ (reference sequence). CDR3 length: 11 residues. This chain's CDR3 is CASSRVGELFF. The CDR3 DNA follows: TGTGCCAGCAGCCGGGTCGGGGAGCTGTTTTTT.

The chain couples TRBV7-3 to TRBJ2-5, with TRBD2 identical over 13 bases. The germline V gene has CDR1 SGHTA and CDR2 FQGTGA. There are 16 residues in the CDR3. V shed 5 bases, J shed 6 bases, and the junction held 9 bases outside the gene matches. The CDR3 region has the DNA TGTGCCAGCAGCCAGGGGACTAGCGGGAATCGGAAGACCCAGTACTTC. This translates into CASSQGTSGNRKTQYF.

This chain uses TRBV25-1 with TRBJ2-3, with D tentatively TRBD2 (5 bases). Germline V gene lookup returns CDR1 MGHDK and CDR2 SYGVNS. Trimming pared 3 bases from V and 3 bases from J, leaving 13 bases between. This CDR3 spans 15 amino acids. DNA for the CDR3: TGTGCCAGCAGTGATCCGCATCGGGGAACAGATACGCAGTATTTT. It translates to CASSDPHRGTDTQYF.

The V gene is TRBV20-1, the J gene TRBJ2-4, with 7 bases matching TRBD2. The end of the DNA aligns better with TRBJ2-7, so the J call may be wrong. Germline CDR1 DFQATT, CDR2 SNEGSKA (reference sequence). The CDR3 spans 13 residues. The CDR3 DNA sequence: TGCAGTGCTAGAGGGGGGGGTCTCGACGAGCAGTACTTC. Translating it yields CSARGGGLDEQYF.